Listed below are T cell receptor beta chains from one sample, sequenced in a study of T cells in Graves' hyperthyroidism and ophthalmopathy. From the multiplex PCR reads, TCRdb called clonotypes with MiXCR, one entry per CDR3 protein. The sample carries fewer than 350,000 distinct CDR3 sequences, 15% to 20% recorded once. Sequences were obtained from blood. The receptors come from a woman in her 50s with Graves' hyperthyroidism. CDR3s include the opening cysteine and the closing phenylalanine or tryptophan. Each record gives: V gene, J gene, CDR3 protein.

>TRBV5-1|TRBJ2-2
CASSLSLAGGRNTGELFF
>TRBV3-1|TRBJ1-2
CASSQSGGNYGYTF
>TRBV30|TRBJ1-5
CAWSVRGQGDQPQHF
>TRBV5-1|TRBJ1-6
CASSLAGSGVYNSPLHF
>TRBV10-1|TRBJ2-7
CASSESGTRGEQYF
>TRBV5-1|TRBJ2-2
CASNVNTGELFF
>TRBV7-2|TRBJ1-1
CASSWTETGVEAFF
>TRBV11-2|TRBJ2-1
CASSLGTVRVEQFF
>TRBV7-8|TRBJ1-2
CASMRQANYGYTF
>TRBV5-1|TRBJ2-5
CASSLEWTGQETQYF
>TRBV28|TRBJ2-5
CASLAAGRGETQYF
>TRBV3-1|TRBJ1-3
CASSQDRGSGNTIYF
>TRBV6-4|TRBJ2-4
CASSYSLNIQYF
>TRBV6-1|TRBJ2-3
CASSEVVNTDTQYF
>TRBV5-1|TRBJ2-1
CASILGTSGSDEQFF
>TRBV10-3|TRBJ2-7
CAISESLAPTYEQYF